This TCR beta chain was found in a study of cytomegalovirus exposure and HLA in healthy donors. The PCR made use of 60 Vbeta and 13 Jbeta primers. Sequencing was performed with immunoSEQ multiplex PCR; in TCRdb, only in-frame clones are kept and a portion is missing. The sample includes fewer than 150,000 clones, about 77% of them seen just once. CDR1 SQVTM and CDR2 ANQGSEA come from the germline V gene. J was trimmed by 2 bases and V by 5 bases; bases with no gene match: 5. The CDR3 runs to 14 residues. Of note for this clone: The antigen is unknown.

Study-wide results and limits: One variant, a missense change in DCLRE1C, was linked in a later analysis to TCR beta V- and J-gene trimming. Reports indicated that the classifier achieved high specificity and sensitivity in diagnosing cytomegalovirus status.

J is TRBJ1-5 and V is TRBV29-1; 8 bases are a match to TRBD1. This receptor was identified in a man aged 45-65 years in good health and CMV-seronegative. The sample taken for sequencing was PBMCs. The CDR3 reads CSVSTGGGNQPQHF. For the CDR3, the DNA is TGCAGCGTTTCCACAGGGGGAGGCAATCAGCCCCAGCATTTT.